Shown below are 6 T cell receptor beta chains from a single sample sequenced in a study of response to subunit inactivated influenza vaccine. TCRdb re-derived calls from the RT-PCR reads in MiXCR, one entry per CDR3 protein. The sample lists approximately 520,000 distinct CDR3 sequences; 16% were seen once. The source was CD4+ T cells sorted from PBMCs, collected roughly 24 months after vaccination. These receptors were obtained from a man between 45 and 75 years old who received an inactivated influenza vaccine.

This clonotype has more than one count but fewer than ten. V and J are TRBV9 and TRBJ2-1, with TRBD2 matching over 8 bases. CDR3 length equals 15 residues. CDR1 SGDLS and CDR2 YYNGEE come from the germline V gene. With 1 base clipped from V and 3 bases from J, the junction kept 3 bases outside the gene matches. CDR3 coding DNA: TGTGCCAGCAGCGTATCCAGCGGGAGCTACAATGAGCAGTTCTTC. Its protein product is CASSVSSGSYNEQFF.

There are a few counts of this clonotype. The CDR3 nucleotides read TGCGCCAGCAGCACCCAACAGGGGGCCCAAGAGACCCAGTACTTC. It is translated as CASSTQQGAQETQYF. The rearrangement uses TRBV4-3 and TRBJ2-5; 9 positions match TRBD1. The CDR3 totals 15 residues. V shed 5 bases and J 1 base; nucleotides not matched to a gene: 5. The V gene's germline CDR1 is LGHNA and CDR2 YSLEER.

The rearrangement links TRBV6-2 or TRBV6-3 to TRBJ2-2; D is unresolved. The germline V and J ends were trimmed by 6 bases and 2 bases, with 10 bases remaining between them. Germline V gives CDR1 MNHEY, CDR2 SVGEGT. The CDR3 contains 14 residues. For the CDR3, the DNA is TGTGCCAGCAGCAGCCAACTCAACACCGGGGAGCTGTTTTTT. It yields the protein CASSSQLNTGELFF.

The chain uses TRBV21-1 and TRBJ2-6; the table's D call of TRBD2 was not tested on the DNA. TRBV21-1 is described as a pseudogene. The CDR3 contains 16 residues. The CDR3 coding sequence is TGTGCCAGCAGCAAAGTAGGAGGGAATGGGGCCAACGTCCTGACTTTC. It yields the protein CASSKVGGNGANVLTF.

The table lists this clonotype with a few counts. The CDR3 sequence: CSTPRAGRNYNEQFF. The CDR3 DNA follows: TGCAGTACGCCCCGGGCGGGACGAAACTACAATGAGCAGTTCTTC. The chain combines TRBV20-1 with TRBJ2-1; possibly TRBD2 for D (6 bases). Germline CDR1 reads DFQATT; CDR2 reads SNEGSKA (reference sequence). V was cut by 8 bases and J by 3 bases, with 20 bases left in between. The CDR3 extends over 15 amino acids.

The chain links TRBV10-3 to TRBJ1-4; a weak D match, TRBD1 (5 bases). The ends were cut back, 3 bases at V and 5 bases at J, with 16 bases in the middle. The germline V gene encodes CDR1 ENHRY and CDR2 SYGVKD. The CDR3 contains 16 residues. CDR3 protein: CAISDGSGTLNEKLFF. CDR3 coding DNA: TGTGCCATCAGTGACGGGTCCGGGACCCTAAATGAAAAACTGTTTTTT.